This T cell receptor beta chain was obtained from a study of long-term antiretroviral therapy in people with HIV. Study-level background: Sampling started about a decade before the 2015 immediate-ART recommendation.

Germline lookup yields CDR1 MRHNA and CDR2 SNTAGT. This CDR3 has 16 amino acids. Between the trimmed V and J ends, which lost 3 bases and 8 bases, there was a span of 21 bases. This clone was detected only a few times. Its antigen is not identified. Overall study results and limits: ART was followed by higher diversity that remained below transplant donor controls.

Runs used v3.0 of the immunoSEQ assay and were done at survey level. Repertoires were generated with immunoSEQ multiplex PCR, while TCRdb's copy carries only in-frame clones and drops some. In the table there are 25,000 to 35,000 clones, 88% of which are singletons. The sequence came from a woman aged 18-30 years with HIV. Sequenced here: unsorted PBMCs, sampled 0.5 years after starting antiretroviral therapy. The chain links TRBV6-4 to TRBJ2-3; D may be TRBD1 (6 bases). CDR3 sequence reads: CASSDLDHRDLSTQYF. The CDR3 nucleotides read TGTGCCAGCAGTGATCTAGACCACAGGGACCTATCTACGCAGTATTTT.